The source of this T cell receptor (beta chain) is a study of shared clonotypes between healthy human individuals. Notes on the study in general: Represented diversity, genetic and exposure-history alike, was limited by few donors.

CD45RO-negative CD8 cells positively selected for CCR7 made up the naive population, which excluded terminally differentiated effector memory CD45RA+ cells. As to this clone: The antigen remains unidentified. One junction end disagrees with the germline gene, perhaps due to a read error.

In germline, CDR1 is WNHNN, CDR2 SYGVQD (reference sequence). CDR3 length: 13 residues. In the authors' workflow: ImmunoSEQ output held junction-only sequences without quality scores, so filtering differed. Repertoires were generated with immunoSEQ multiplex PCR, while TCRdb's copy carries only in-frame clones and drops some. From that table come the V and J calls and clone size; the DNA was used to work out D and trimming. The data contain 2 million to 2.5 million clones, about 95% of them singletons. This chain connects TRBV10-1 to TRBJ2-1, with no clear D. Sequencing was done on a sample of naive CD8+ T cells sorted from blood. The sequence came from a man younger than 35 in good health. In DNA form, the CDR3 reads TGCGCCAGCAGTAAGTCCTCCCGGAATGAGCAGTTCTTC. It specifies CASSKSSRNEQFF.